Below are 23 T cell receptor beta chains sequenced from a single sample in a study of cytomegalovirus exposure and HLA in healthy donors (dated by TCRdb to 2016 to 2017). Receptor libraries were prepared by the immunoSEQ multiplex PCR assay. A mixture of 60 forward primers for TCR Vbeta segments and 13 reverse primers for TCR Jbeta segments was used in the multiplex PCR. The immuneACCESS repertoire file appears here via TCRdb, limited to in-frame rearrangements. These files lack a portion of the clones; in checked studies, under half of the deficit traces to unresolved V genes, and the cause of the others is not known. The sample includes about 130,000 clones, with 65% to 80% observed a single time. Approximately 1.7% of the sample comes from the top ten. Input material: PBMCs. These receptors were collected from a woman aged 40 to 55 in good health and CMV-seronegative.

The V and J genes are TRBV7-9 and TRBJ2-7; tentatively, D is TRBD2 (6 bases). The CDR3 runs 15 residues. Germline V lookup: CDR1 SEHNR, CDR2 FQNEAQ (reference sequence). V shed 5 bases and J shed 0 bases, with 14 bases lying between them. The CDR3 loop is CASSPRTGASYEQYF. The CDR3 DNA reads TGTGCCAGCAGCCCCCGGACGGGAGCCTCCTACGAGCAGTACTTC.

The V and J genes are TRBV4-1 and TRBJ1-1; D unclear. Germline loops: CDR1 MGHRA, CDR2 YSYEKL. Trimming shortened V by 4 bases and J by 5 bases, and 20 bases separated the two germline ends. The CDR3 covers 16 residues. This CDR3 is CASSPTDLTGWTEAFF. The CDR3 DNA sequence: TGCGCCAGCAGCCCCACCGACTTGACTGGGTGGACTGAAGCTTTCTTT.

The chain couples TRBV6-4 to TRBJ1-3; D uncertain. Germline loops: CDR1 MRHNA, CDR2 SNTAGT. The CDR3 sequence is 15 residues long. The ends were cut back, 3 bases at V and 1 base at J, with 10 bases in the middle. The CDR3 DNA sequence: TGTGCCAGCAGTGAATCGAGCGGTTCTGGAAACACCATATATTTT. It specifies CASSESSGSGNTIYF.

This chain links TRBV6-5 with TRBJ2-7; D might be TRBD1 (6 bases). Germline assignment: CDR1 MNHEY and CDR2 SVGAGI. Deletions cut 4 bases from V and 5 bases from J, with 18 bases between. CDR3 length equals 15 residues. The CDR3 DNA reads TGTGCCAGCAGTTCTCCGGGACACTCGGTCCACGAGCAGTACTTC. It translates to CASSSPGHSVHEQYF.

The chain is built from TRBV6-1 and TRBJ1-2; 8 bases map to TRBD1. The germline V gene encodes CDR1 MNHNS and CDR2 SASEGT. The CDR3 covers 14 residues. The trim removed 2 bases at V and 8 bases at J, leaving 7 bases unmatched. The CDR3 DNA follows: TGTGCCAGCAGTGAATCGCAGGGGGCCGGCGGCTACACCTTC. Translating gives CASSESQGAGGYTF.

This sequence joins TRBV18 and TRBJ2-7, with a weak D call TRBD2 (6 bases). The CDR3 is 14 amino acids. Germline V gene lookup returns CDR1 KGHSH and CDR2 LQKENI. V lost 3 bases, J lost 5 bases, and 14 bases lay in between. CDR3 sequence reads: CASSPRGKGDEQYF. DNA of the CDR3: TGTGCCAGCTCACCTCGGGGGAAAGGCGACGAGCAGTACTTC.

The rearrangement uses TRBV6-6 and TRBJ2-7; the match to TRBD1 covers 9 bases. The V gene end was trimmed by 4 bases and the J gene end by 4 bases; junction bases not matched to a gene: 5. Per the germline V gene, CDR1 is MNHNY and CDR2 is SVGAGI (reference sequence). The CDR3 is made up of 14 amino acids. The CDR3 loop reads CASSSGTGMYEQYF. The CDR3 DNA sequence: TGTGCCAGCAGTTCCGGGACAGGGATGTACGAGCAGTACTTC.

This clone occurred a few times. The rearrangement joins TRBV7-8 to TRBJ1-2, with 7 bases lining up with TRBD1. The CDR3 is 14 residues long. CDR1 and CDR2 from the germline V gene are SGHVS and FQNEAQ. The V segment lost 4 bases and the J segment 8 bases; nucleotides outside the gene matches: 10. CDR3 bases: TGTGCCAGCAGCTATACTACAGGGGAGAGGGGCTACACCTTC. Protein product: CASSYTTGERGYTF.

The rearrangement links TRBV11-2 to TRBJ1-4; 10 bases line up with TRBD1. The CDR3 extends over 15 amino acids. The junction had 7 bases not matched to a gene; V was cut back by 5 bases and J by 7 bases. Looked up from germline, CDR1 is SGHAT and CDR2 is FQNNGV. The CDR3 loop is CASSLWGTGVEKLFF. The CDR3 nucleotides read TGTGCCAGCAGCCTATGGGGGACAGGGGTTGAAAAACTGTTTTTT.

The CDR3 loop is CASSLWSGASYNEQFF. The CDR3 DNA is TGTGCCAGCAGCTTATGGAGCGGGGCCTCCTACAATGAGCAGTTCTTC. The V gene is TRBV7-3, the J gene TRBJ2-1; 7 bases are a match to TRBD2. The CDR3 consists of 16 residues. From germline, CDR1 is SGHTA and CDR2 FQGTGA. V was clipped by 2 bases and J by 0 bases; unmatched bases: 4.

The chain uses TRBV28 and TRBJ2-7; possible D gene TRBD2, 6 bases. Trimming pared 7 bases from V and 3 bases from J, leaving 16 bases between. The CDR3 covers 14 residues. Germline-derived CDR1 and CDR2 are MDHEN and SYDVKM. The DNA for the CDR3 is TGTGCCAGCACCCTGGGCGGGGACCTCTACGAGCAGTACTTC. Protein: CASTLGGDLYEQYF.

This chain connects TRBV6-1 to TRBJ2-2, with a possible D match to TRBD1 (5 bases). Per germline, CDR1 MNHNS and CDR2 SASEGT. Trimming took 5 bases from V and 3 from J, leaving 13 bases between them. This CDR3 is 15 amino acids long. CDR3 DNA: TGTGCCAGCAGTAGTATTGACAGCCACACCGGGGAGCTGTTTTTT. This gives the protein CASSSIDSHTGELFF.

The V call is TRBV2, the J call TRBJ1-1; 7 nucleotides match TRBD1. J was trimmed by 7 bases and V by 4 bases; bases with no gene match: 3. Germline V CDR1 and CDR2: SNHLY, FYNNEI. This CDR3 is built from 12 residues. In DNA, the CDR3 is TGTGCCAGCAGTGTCAGGGGGTTTGAAGCTTTCTTT. It specifies CASSVRGFEAFF.

The chain employs TRBV19 and TRBJ1-3; TRBD1 agrees at 8 bases. V shed 8 bases, J shed 0 bases, and the junction held 6 bases outside the gene matches. The germline V gene has CDR1 LNHDA and CDR2 SQIVND (reference sequence). This CDR3 is 15 amino acids long. This chain's CDR3 is CASARDRSSGNTIYF. The CDR3 coding sequence is TGTGCCAGTGCCCGGGACAGGAGCTCTGGAAACACCATATATTTT.

The chain links TRBV15 to TRBJ1-5, with 9 bases matching TRBD1. Germline CDR1 and CDR2: LNHNV and YYDKDF (reference sequence). The CDR3 consists of 15 residues. J gave up 6 bases and V 5 bases, and 8 bases lay outside the gene matches. As DNA, the CDR3 is TGTGCCACCAGCGGGGGACAGGGAGGGCCTCAGCCCCAGCATTTT. The encoded protein is CATSGGQGGPQPQHF.

This clone was counted once. V is TRBV28 and J is TRBJ1-1; no clear D gene. V gave up 6 bases and J gave up 0 bases, with 8 bases separating them. CDR1 and CDR2 (germline): MDHEN, SYDVKM. The CDR3 spans 13 residues. The CDR3 loop is CASSLLMNTEAFF. In DNA, the CDR3 is TGTGCCAGCAGCCTCCTAATGAACACTGAAGCTTTCTTT.

This chain uses TRBV5-1 with TRBJ2-2; 8 bases align to TRBD1. Germline V gene lookup returns CDR1 SGHRS and CDR2 YFSETQ. J lost 0 bases, V lost 4 bases, and 5 bases had no gene match. The CDR3 runs 16 residues. The CDR3 loop reads CASSAGQGTNTGELFF. CDR3 DNA: TGCGCCAGCAGCGCTGGACAGGGAACGAACACCGGGGAGCTGTTTTTT.

The V and J genes are TRBV6-4 and TRBJ2-7; maybe TRBD2 (5 bases). V lost 6 bases and J lost 0, with 15 bases in between. The CDR3 consists of 15 residues. Looked up from germline, CDR1 is MRHNA and CDR2 is SNTAGT. The chain's CDR3 is CASRWTERSSYEQYF. The DNA of the CDR3 is TGTGCCAGCAGGTGGACTGAGCGTAGCTCCTACGAGCAGTACTTC.

The genes are TRBV11-3 and TRBJ1-3; maybe TRBD1 (6 bases). Trimming removed 5 bases at V and 2 bases at J, with 16 bases between. Germline assignment: CDR1 SGHNT and CDR2 YENEEA. The CDR3 consists of 16 residues. CDR3 in DNA: TGTGCCAGCAGCCCCAGGGGTTGGAGTGCTGGAAACACCATATATTTT. Encoded protein: CASSPRGWSAGNTIYF.

This chain joins TRBV30 and TRBJ1-4; 7 bases fit TRBD1. The germline V gene encodes CDR1 GTSNPN and CDR2 SVGIG (reference sequence). V lost 2 bases, J lost 7 bases, and 4 bases stayed unmatched. There are 13 residues in the CDR3. CDR3 residues: CAWSSQGGEKLFF. The DNA of the CDR3 is TGTGCCTGGAGTTCCCAGGGGGGTGAAAAACTGTTTTTT.

The chain joins TRBV30 to TRBJ2-7, with D perhaps matching TRBD1 (9 bases). Deletions cut 4 bases from V and 1 base from J, with 14 bases between. The CDR3 is made up of 14 amino acids. Germline values: CDR1 GTSNPN, CDR2 SVGIG (reference sequence). The CDR3, as DNA: TGTGCCTGGATTAGCGGGACAGGGTCCTACGAGCAGTACTTC. Its protein product is CAWISGTGSYEQYF. The variable domain in full, completed from reference TRBV30 and TRBJ2-7, reads SQTIHQWPATLVQPVGSPLSLECTVEGTSNPNLYWYRQAAGRGLQLLFYSVGIGQISSEVPQNLSASRPQDRQFILSSKKLLLSDSGFYLCAWISGTGSYEQYFGPGTRLTVT.

This sequence joins TRBV27 and TRBJ1-4, with TRBD1 matching 11 bases. Germline CDR1 and CDR2: MNHEY and SMNVEV (reference sequence). V was pared by 3 bases and J by 8 bases, with 8 bases of the junction left unmatched. The CDR3 is 16 amino acids. DNA of the CDR3: TGTGCCAGCAGTTTTTCCCCGGGACAGGGGGAGGAAAAACTGTTTTTT. The encoded protein is CASSFSPGQGEEKLFF.

V usage is TRBV2 and J usage is TRBJ2-3, with TRBD2 identical over 11 bases. Germline CDR1 is SNHLY and CDR2 is FYNNEI. The CDR3 is 18 amino acids. J was trimmed by 2 bases and V by 3 bases; bases with no gene match: 10. The CDR3 loop reads CASSDLLAGGGFTDTQYF. CDR3 nucleotide sequence: TGTGCCAGCAGTGACCTTCTAGCGGGAGGAGGATTCACAGATACGCAGTATTTT.